This T cell receptor (beta chain) was documented in a study of CD8+CD57+ T cells in acquired aplastic anemia. Study as a whole: Some 10 million reads were obtained on average for healthy donor CD4+ cells.

According to the study, genomic DNA was the template for TCR beta VDJ and CDR3 profiling. From the reads, TCRdb called clonotypes with MiXCR, one entry per CDR3 protein. The sample lists approximately 170,000 distinct CDR3 sequences; 55% to 70% were seen once. The germline V and J ends were trimmed by 7 bases and 2 bases, with 10 bases remaining between them. The CDR3 contains 13 residues. The V gene's germline CDR1 is SGHRS and CDR2 YFSETQ. This clonotype was picked up many times. Antigen: not known. Whole-study findings and limits: Patients and controls had CD8+ Simpson's diversity values that were not significantly distinct. Patients and controls shared under 35 CD8+ CDR3 sequences, which appeared highly expressed in patients and within their immunodominant clones.

The rearrangement uses TRBV5-1 and TRBJ1-5; D is uncertain. Sample: sorted CD4+, CD8+, or CD8+CD57+ T cells (not recorded which) from PBMCs. The receptor's source is a human donor in good health. The CDR3 is CASSTEGNQPQHF. CDR3 sequence (DNA): TGCGCCAGCTCTACAGAGGGCAATCAGCCCCAGCATTTT. The full variable domain, rest sourced from reference TRBV5-1 and TRBJ1-5, is KAGVTQTPRYLIKTRGQQVTLSCSPISGHRSVSWYQQTPGQGLQFLFEYFSETQRNKGNFPGRFSGRQFSNSRSEMNVSTLELGDSALYLCASSTEGNQPQHFGDGTRLSIL.